This TCR beta chain stems from a study of CD8+ T cells in alopecia areata. Whole-study context: Severity among treated patients was scored by the percentage of scalp area affected.

Reverse transcription of extracted RNA yielded cDNA, which provided the sequencing template. The protocol was immunoSEQ multiplex PCR, while the TCRdb copy is restricted to in-frame clones and leaves out a portion. The profile covers about 90,000 clones, with roughly two fifths appearing a single time and roughly 18% taken by the ten largest. Trimming stripped 1 base from V and 2 bases from J, with 12 bases between. CDR1 and CDR2 (germline): MGHRA, YSYEKL. The CDR3 is 15 residues long. Study-wide findings and caveats: Any link of baseline CD8+ expansion to response, resting on one nonresponder, remains uncertain.

Treatment of the sample: oral pan-JAK inhibitor, 5-10 mg twice daily. Regarding this clone: Its matching antigen is unknown.

This TCR was sampled from a human donor with alopecia areata. The genes are TRBV4-1 and TRBJ2-7, with D possibly called TRBD1 or TRBD2 (5 bases each). Specimen: CD8+ T cells sorted from blood, collected at week 24, from a patient treated with tofacitinib. CDR3 DNA sequence: TGCGCCAGCAGCCAAGTGGGTGGGGGTCCCTACGAGCAGTACTTC. It codes for CASSQVGGGPYEQYF.